The sequence of this TCR beta chain was determined in a study of cytomegalovirus exposure and HLA in healthy donors. This clone was picked up one time. V lost 3 bases, J lost 0 bases, and 10 bases lay in between. Germline CDR1 reads SGHNT; CDR2 reads YYREEE (reference sequence). The CDR3 is 15 residues long. PCR involved 60 Vbeta and 13 Jbeta primers. Only in-frame clones appear in the TCRdb table, and some are missing; sequencing was by immunoSEQ multiplex PCR. The sample records fewer than 110,000 clones, almost 80% being singletons. The sequenced sample consisted of PBMCs. The chain recombines TRBV5-4 with TRBJ2-1; D unresolved. This TCR came from a middle-aged man in good health and CMV-seropositive. DNA for the CDR3: TGTGCCAGCAGCTCCAGAAGCGTCTCCTACAATGAGCAGTTCTTC. Translated, it gives CASSSRSVSYNEQFF.